One and the same sample provided the 9 T cell receptor beta chains below, sequenced in a study of response to subunit inactivated influenza vaccine. MiXCR, applied by TCRdb to the RT-PCR reads, yields one record per CDR3 protein. The data hold about 530,000 distinct CDR3 sequences, with 13% observed a single time. The sample in question was PBMCs from blood, obtained about 40 days after vaccination. These receptors were obtained from a man aged 50 to 59 who received an inactivated influenza vaccine.

This clonotype was picked up a small number of times. The rearrangement joins TRBV20-1 to TRBJ2-3; 11 bases align to TRBD2. The CDR3 covers 15 residues. CDR1 is DFQATT and CDR2 is SNEGSKA in the germline V gene (reference sequence). Losses at the gene ends were 5 bases for V and 4 bases for J; bases not matched to a gene: 8. DNA of the CDR3: TGCAGTGCTTCCCAAACTAGCGGGAGTCCAGATACGCAGTATTTT. It yields the protein CSASQTSGSPDTQYF.

This clonotype was counted only a few times. One end of the junction does not line up with germline, which may come from a read error. The rearrangement uses TRBV5-1 and TRBJ2-2, with 7 nucleotides matching TRBD2. Germline CDR1 SGHRS, CDR2 YFSETQ. CDR3 size: 15 residues. This CDR3 reads CASSLAAGTKSNMTF. The CDR3 nucleotides are TGCGCCAGCAGCTTGGCGGCAGGGACTAAATCAAATATGACTTTT.

This clonotype was seen only once. The chain recombines TRBV12-3 or TRBV12-4 with TRBJ2-5; D remains ambiguous. The CDR3 has 13 residues. Trimming cost V 5 bases and J 1 base, with 8 bases left between them. The CDR3 DNA follows: TGTGCCAGCAGTACCCTAATCCAAGAGACCCAGTACTTC. Translation: CASSTLIQETQYF.

This clonotype came up a few times. The J gene is TRBJ2-1, the V gene TRBV6-4, with TRBD1 matching 10 bases. The germline gives CDR1 MRHNA, CDR2 SNTAGT. This CDR3 region has 18 residues. V dropped 3 bases and J dropped 4; count of bases not matched to a gene: 12. The DNA of the CDR3 is TGTGCCAGCAGTGATACCGGGACAGGGGTACGCAGATACAATGAGCAGTTCTTC. Amino acid sequence: CASSDTGTGVRRYNEQFF.

The chain is built from TRBV11-2 and TRBJ2-2; D unclear. The germline V gene encodes CDR1 SGHAT and CDR2 FQNNGV. The V end was cut by 11 bases, the J end by 4 bases, with 11 bases between. This CDR3 is 12 amino acids long. The CDR3 DNA follows: TGTGCCGGGTCCCCTGTCACCGGGGAGCTGTTTTTT. Protein sequence: CAGSPVTGELFF.

The rearrangement links TRBV10-3 to TRBJ2-7, with D uncertain. V dropped 10 bases and J dropped 4 bases, with 20 bases sitting between them. CDR1 is ENHRY, CDR2 SYGVKD, per germline. This CDR3 has 14 amino acids. In DNA, the CDR3 is TGTGCCAAGTGTGGCGGCGCCGAAGCGTACGAGCAGTACTTC. This codes for CAKCGGAEAYEQYF.

The chain has TRBV28 and TRBJ1-5; the D gene is possibly TRBD1 (6 bases). Trimming left V 1 base short and J 7 bases short, with 11 bases between. This CDR3 comprises 14 residues. Germline values: CDR1 MDHEN, CDR2 SYDVKM. CDR3: CASSLYRDLQPQHF. In nucleotides, the CDR3 is TGTGCCAGCAGTTTATACAGGGACCTCCAGCCCCAGCATTTT.

This clonotype was found many times. This chain links TRBV4-2 with TRBJ2-1; the D call may be TRBD1 or TRBD2 (6 bases each). The germline V gene encodes CDR1 LGHNA and CDR2 YNFKEQ. With 4 bases removed from V and 3 bases from J, the gap between germline ends came to 13 bases. CDR3 length: 15 amino acids. CDR3 sequence: CASSRLGGGYNEQFF. The CDR3, as DNA: TGTGCCAGCAGCCGCCTCGGGGGCGGCTACAATGAGCAGTTCTTC.

The chain links TRBV25-1 to TRBJ1-5; 11 nucleotides agree with TRBD1. The V gene end was trimmed by 6 bases and the J gene end by 6 bases; junction bases not matched to a gene: 10. This CDR3 contains 16 residues. Per germline, CDR1 MGHDK and CDR2 SYGVNS. The CDR3 sequence is CASSPRGTGGGQPQHF. As DNA, the CDR3 is TGTGCCAGCAGCCCCAGGGGGACAGGGGGTGGTCAGCCCCAGCATTTT.